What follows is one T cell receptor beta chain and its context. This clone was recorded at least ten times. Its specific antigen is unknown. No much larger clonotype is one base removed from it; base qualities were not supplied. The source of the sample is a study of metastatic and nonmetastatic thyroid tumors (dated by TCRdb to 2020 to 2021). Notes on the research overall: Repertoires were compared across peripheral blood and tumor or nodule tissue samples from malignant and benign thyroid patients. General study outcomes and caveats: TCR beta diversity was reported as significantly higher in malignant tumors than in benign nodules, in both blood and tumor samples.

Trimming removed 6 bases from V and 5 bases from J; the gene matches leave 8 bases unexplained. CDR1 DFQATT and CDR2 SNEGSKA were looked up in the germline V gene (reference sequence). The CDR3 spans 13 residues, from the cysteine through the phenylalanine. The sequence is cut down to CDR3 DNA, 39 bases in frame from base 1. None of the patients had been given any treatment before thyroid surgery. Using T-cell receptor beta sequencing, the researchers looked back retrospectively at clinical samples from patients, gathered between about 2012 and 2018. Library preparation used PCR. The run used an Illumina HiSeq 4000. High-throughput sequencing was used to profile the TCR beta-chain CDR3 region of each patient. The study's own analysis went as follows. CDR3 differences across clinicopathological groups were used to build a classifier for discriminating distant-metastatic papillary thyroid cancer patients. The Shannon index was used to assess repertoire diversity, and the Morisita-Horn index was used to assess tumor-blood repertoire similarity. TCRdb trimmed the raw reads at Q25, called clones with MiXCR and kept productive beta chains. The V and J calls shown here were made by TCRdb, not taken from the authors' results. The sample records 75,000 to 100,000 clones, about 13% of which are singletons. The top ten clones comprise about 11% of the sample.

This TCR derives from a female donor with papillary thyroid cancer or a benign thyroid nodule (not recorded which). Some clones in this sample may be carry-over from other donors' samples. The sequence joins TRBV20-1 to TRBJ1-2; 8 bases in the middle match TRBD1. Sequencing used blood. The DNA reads TGCAGTGCCGACCGGGACAGGACATATGGCTACACCTTC. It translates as CSADRDRTYGYTF.